The clone carrying this TCR beta chain showed up just once. Its specificity is unknown. With 60 Vbeta and 13 Jbeta primers, the PCR was carried out. Only in-frame clones appear in the TCRdb table, and some are missing; sequencing was by immunoSEQ multiplex PCR. The profile covers 100,000 or so clones, with roughly four fifths appearing a single time and 13% to 15% taken by the ten largest. The sample originates from a study of cytomegalovirus exposure and HLA in healthy donors. As for the study in general: Among about 179 million T cells, an earlier analysis found around 100 million unique TCR beta sequences. Findings and limits, study-wide: A later analysis linked a missense variant in DCLRE1C to the trimming of TCR beta V and J genes. Reported results showed that the classifier diagnosed cytomegalovirus status with high specificity and sensitivity.

Specimen: PBMCs. This TCR was recovered from a male donor in good health and CMV-seropositive.

The CDR3 spells CASSFRARDSRINEQFF. As DNA, the CDR3 is TGTGCCAGCAGCTTTCGGGCCCGGGACAGCCGGATCAATGAGCAGTTCTTC. The chain has TRBV5-6 and TRBJ2-1, with 7 bases fitting TRBD1. The CDR3 contains 17 residues. V was pared by 2 bases and J by 6 bases, with 14 bases of the junction left unmatched. Germline-derived CDR1 and CDR2 are SGHDT and YYEEEE. The variable domain in full, completed from reference TRBV5-6 and TRBJ2-1, reads DAGVTQSPTHLIKTRGQQVTLRCSPKSGHDTVSWYQQALGQGPQFIFQYYEEEERQRGNFPDRFSGHQFPNYSSELNVNALLLGDSALYLCASSFRARDSRINEQFFGPGTRLTVL.